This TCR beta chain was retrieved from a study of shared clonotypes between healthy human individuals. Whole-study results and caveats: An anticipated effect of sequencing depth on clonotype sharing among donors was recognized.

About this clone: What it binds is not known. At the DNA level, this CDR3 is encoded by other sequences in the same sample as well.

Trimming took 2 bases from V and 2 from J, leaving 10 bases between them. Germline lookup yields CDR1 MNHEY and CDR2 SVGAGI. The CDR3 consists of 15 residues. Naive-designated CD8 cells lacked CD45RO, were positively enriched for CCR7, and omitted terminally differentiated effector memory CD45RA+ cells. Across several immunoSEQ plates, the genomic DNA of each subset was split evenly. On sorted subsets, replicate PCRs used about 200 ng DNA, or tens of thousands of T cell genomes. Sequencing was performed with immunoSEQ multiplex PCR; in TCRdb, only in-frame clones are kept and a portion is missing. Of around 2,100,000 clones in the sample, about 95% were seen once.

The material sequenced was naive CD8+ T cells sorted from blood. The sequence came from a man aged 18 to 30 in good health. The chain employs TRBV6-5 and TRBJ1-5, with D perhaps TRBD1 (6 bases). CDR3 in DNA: TGTGCCAGCAGTTACGGCAGGGGTGGCAATCAGCCCCAGCATTTT. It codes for CASSYGRGGNQPQHF.